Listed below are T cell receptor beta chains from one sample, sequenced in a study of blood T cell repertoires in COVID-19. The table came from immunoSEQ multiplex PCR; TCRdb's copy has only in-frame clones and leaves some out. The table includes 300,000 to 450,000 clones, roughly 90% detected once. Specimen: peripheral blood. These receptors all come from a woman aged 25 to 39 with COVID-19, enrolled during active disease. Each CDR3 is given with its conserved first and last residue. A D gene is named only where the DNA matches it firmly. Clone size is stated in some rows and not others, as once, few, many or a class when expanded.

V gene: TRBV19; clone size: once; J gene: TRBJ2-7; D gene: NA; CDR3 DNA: TGTGCCAGTAGATCCCAGCCGGGACAAGACTACGAGCAGTACTTC; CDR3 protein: CASRSQPGQDYEQYF
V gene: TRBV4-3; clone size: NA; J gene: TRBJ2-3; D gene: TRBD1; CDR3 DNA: TGCGCCAGCAGCCAAGGGGGACAGGGAATGCAGTATTTT; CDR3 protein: CASSQGGQGMQYF
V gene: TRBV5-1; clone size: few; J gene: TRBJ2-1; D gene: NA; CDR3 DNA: TGCGCCAGCAGCTTGCGGGACTCAAGCTCCTACAATGAGCAGTTCTTC; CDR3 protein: CASSLRDSSSYNEQFF
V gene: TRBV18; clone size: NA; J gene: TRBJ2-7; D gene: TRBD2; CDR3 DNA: TGTGCCAGCTCAAGGACTAGCGAGCCAGGATACGAGCAGTACTTC; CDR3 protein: CASSRTSEPGYEQYF
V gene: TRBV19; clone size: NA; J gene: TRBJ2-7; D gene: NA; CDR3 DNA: TGTGCCAGTAGTATGGCGGGGAGGCGGGGCTCCTACGAGCAGTACTTC; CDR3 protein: CASSMAGRRGSYEQYF
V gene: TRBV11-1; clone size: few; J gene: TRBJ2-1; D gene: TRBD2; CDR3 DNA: TGTGCCAGCAGCGTAGGGATAGCGGGGGAAGATGAGCAGTTCTTC; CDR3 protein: CASSVGIAGEDEQFF
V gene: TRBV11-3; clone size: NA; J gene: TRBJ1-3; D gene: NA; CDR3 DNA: TGTGCCAGCAGCCCATCCCTACAGGCCATATATTTT; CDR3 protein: CASSPSLQAIYF
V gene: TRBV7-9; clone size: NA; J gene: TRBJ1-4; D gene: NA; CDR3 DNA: TGTGCCAGCAGCCCCGGACAGACGACAACTAATGAAAAACTGTTTTTT; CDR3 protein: CASSPGQTTTNEKLFF
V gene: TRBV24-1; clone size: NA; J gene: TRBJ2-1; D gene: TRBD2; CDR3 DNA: TGTGCCACCAGTGAGGTAGCGGGCCCCTACAATGAGCAGTTCTTC; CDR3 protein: CATSEVAGPYNEQFF
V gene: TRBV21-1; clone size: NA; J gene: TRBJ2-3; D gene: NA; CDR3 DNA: TGTGCCAGCAGGAAAGTTCCGTTCAGGGCAGATACGCAGTATTTT; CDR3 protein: CASRKVPFRADTQYF
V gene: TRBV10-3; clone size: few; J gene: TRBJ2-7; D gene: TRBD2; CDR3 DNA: TGTGCCATCACTGTAACTAGCGGGGGCTACGAGCAGTACTTC; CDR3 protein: CAITVTSGGYEQYF
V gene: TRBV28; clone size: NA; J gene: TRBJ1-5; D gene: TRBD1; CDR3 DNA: TGTGCCAGCACATTCTTAGCAGGGGGCAAAGATCAGCCCCAGCATTTT; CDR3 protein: CASTFLAGGKDQPQHF
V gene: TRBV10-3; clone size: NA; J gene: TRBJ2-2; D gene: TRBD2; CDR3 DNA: TGTGCCATCAGCCTTACCCACACTAGCGGGGTTAAGGCCGGGGAGCTGTTTTTT; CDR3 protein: CAISLTHTSGVKAGELFF
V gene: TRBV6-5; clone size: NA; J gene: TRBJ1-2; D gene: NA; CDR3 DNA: TGTGCCAGCAGTTACTCGAGATCCTATGGCTACACCTTC; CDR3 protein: CASSYSRSYGYTF
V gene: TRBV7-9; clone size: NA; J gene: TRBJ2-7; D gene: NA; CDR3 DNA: TGTGCCAGCAGCGTACTACAGGGTATTGTCTACGAGCAGTACTTC; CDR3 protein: CASSVLQGIVYEQYF
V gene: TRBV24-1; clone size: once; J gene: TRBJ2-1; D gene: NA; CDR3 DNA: TGTGCCACCAGTGATTTGGGCCCTTACAATGAGCAGTTCTTC; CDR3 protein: CATSDLGPYNEQFF
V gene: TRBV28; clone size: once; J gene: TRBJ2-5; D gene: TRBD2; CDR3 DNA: TGTGCCAGCACCCGGGGGGGGGTAGTAGGCGAGACCCAGTACTTC; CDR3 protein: CASTRGGVVGETQYF
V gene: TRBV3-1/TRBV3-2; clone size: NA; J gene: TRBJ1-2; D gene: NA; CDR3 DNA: TGTGCCAGCCGGCCAGGGGCGGACTATGGCTACACCTTC; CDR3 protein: CASRPGADYGYTF
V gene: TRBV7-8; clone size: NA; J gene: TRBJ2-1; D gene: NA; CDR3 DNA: TGTGCCAGCAGACAGACAGGTAGCTCCTACAATGAGCAGTTCTTC; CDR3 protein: CASRQTGSSYNEQFF
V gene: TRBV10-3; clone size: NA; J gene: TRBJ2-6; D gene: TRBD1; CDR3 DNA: TGTGCCATCAGCGGGACAGGGGGCGCGATGACCGGGGCCAACGTCCTGACTTTC; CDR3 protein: CAISGTGGAMTGANVLTF
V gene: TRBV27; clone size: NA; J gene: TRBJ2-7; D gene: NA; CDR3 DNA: TGTGCCAGCAGTTTATCTGGCGGTCCCTACGAGCAGTACTTC; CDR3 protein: CASSLSGGPYEQYF
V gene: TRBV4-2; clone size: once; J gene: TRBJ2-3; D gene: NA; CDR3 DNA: TGTGCCAGCAGCCATTCCGGGTCGGATACGCAGTATTTT; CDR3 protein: CASSHSGSDTQYF
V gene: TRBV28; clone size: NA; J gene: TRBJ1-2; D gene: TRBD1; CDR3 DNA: TGTGCCAGCAGTTTTCCCCCTCGACAGGGCGACTATGGCTACACCTTC; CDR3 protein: CASSFPPRQGDYGYTF
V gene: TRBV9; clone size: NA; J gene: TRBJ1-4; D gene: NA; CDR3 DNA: TGTGCCAGCCCCCTGGGGCAACCAGAACCGCGGAAATGGGGAAAACTGTTTTTT; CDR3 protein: CASPLGQPEPRKWGKLFF
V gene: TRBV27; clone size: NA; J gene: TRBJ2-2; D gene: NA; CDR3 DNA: TGTGCCAGCAGTTTATTCAAGAAGAGGAACACCGGGGAGCTGTTTTTT; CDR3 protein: CASSLFKKRNTGELFF
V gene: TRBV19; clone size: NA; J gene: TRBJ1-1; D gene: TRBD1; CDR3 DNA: TGTGCCAGTAGTATCCCGGGACAGGGGAACACTGAAGCTTTCTTT; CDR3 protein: CASSIPGQGNTEAFF
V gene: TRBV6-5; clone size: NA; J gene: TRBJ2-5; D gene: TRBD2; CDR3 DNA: TGTGCCAGCAGTTACGCCTTAGCGGGGCGAGAGACCCAGTACTTC; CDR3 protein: CASSYALAGRETQYF
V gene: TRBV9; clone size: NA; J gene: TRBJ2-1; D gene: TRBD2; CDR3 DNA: TGTGCCAGCAGCGTAAGCGTAAGGACTAGCGGTGAGCAGTTCTTC; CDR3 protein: CASSVSVRTSGEQFF
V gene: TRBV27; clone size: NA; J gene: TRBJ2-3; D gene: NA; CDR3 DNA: TGTGCCAGCAGTTTATCCATAAGGGAGGTCACAGATACGCAGTATTTT; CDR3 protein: CASSLSIREVTDTQYF
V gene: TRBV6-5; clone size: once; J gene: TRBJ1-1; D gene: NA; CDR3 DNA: TGTGCCAGCAGTTACTCACCCGATGCGGGGAACACTGAAGCTTTCTTT; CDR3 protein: CASSYSPDAGNTEAFF
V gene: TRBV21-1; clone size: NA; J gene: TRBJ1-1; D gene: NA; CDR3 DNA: TGTGCCAGCAGCAAACCCTCCACTGAAGCTTTCTTT; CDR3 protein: CASSKPSTEAFF
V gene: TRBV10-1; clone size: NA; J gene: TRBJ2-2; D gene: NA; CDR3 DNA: TGCGCCAGCAGTGAGGCCCTCCCCGAGCACACCGGGGAGCTGTTTTTT; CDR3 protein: CASSEALPEHTGELFF
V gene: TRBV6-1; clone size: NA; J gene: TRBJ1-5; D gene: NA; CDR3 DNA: TGTGCCAGCAGTGGGCTAGCCTTTAGCGGCAATCAGCCCCAGCATTTT; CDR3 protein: CASSGLAFSGNQPQHF
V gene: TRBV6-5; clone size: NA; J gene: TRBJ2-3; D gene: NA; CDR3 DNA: TGTGCCAGCAGTTACCGTAGTCGGGGAGATACGCAGTATTTT; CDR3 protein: CASSYRSRGDTQYF
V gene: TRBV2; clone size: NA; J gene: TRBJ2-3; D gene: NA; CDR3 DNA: TGTGCCAGCAGTGAATTCTCCCCAGATACGCAGTATTTT; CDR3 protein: CASSEFSPDTQYF
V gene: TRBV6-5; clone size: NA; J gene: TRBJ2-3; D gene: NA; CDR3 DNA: TGTGCCAGCAGGTCCCCGGTAACCACAGATACGCAGTATTTT; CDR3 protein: CASRSPVTTDTQYF
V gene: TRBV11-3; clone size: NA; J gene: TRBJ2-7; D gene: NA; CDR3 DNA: TGTGCCAGCAGCCCCGGAGGGTACGAGCAGTACTTC; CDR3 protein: CASSPGGYEQYF
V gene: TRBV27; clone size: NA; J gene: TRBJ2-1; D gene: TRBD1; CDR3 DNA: TGTGCCAGCAGTTTATGGGGACAGGGGAGCTCCTACAATGAGCAGTTCTTC; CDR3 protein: CASSLWGQGSSYNEQFF
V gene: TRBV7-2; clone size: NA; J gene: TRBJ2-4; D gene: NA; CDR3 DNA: TGTGCCAGCAGCTTCCCCCTTGAGAGTGGTTCCAAAAACATTCAGTACTTC; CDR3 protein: CASSFPLESGSKNIQYF
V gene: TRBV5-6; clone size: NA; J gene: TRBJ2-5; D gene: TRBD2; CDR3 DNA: TGTGCCAGCAGCTTTCTTAGCGGGGGGCAAGAGACCCAGTACTTC; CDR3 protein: CASSFLSGGQETQYF
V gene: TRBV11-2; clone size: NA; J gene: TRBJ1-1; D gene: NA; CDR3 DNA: TGTGCCAGCAGCTTGACTCGGGGAGCTTTCTTT; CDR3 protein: CASSLTRGAFF
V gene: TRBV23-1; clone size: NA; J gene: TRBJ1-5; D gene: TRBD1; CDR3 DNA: TGCGCCAGCAGTCACGAGGACAGGAGGGTTCAGCCCCAGCATTTT; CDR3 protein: CASSHEDRRVQPQHF
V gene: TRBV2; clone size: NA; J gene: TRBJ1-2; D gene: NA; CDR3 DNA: TGTGCCAGCAGTGATTCGGGACTTCAGAAGAAGGGGATCTATGGCTACACCTTC; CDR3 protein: CASSDSGLQKKGIYGYTF
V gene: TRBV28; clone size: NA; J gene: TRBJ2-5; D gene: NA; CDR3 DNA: TGTGCCAGCAGTTTAGATGGTCCGGGACAAGAGACCCAGTACTTC; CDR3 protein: CASSLDGPGQETQYF
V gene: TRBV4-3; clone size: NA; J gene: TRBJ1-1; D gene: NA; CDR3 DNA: TGCGCCAGCAGCCAAGATCTAGGAGAGGCGAACACTGAAGCTTTCTTT; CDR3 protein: CASSQDLGEANTEAFF
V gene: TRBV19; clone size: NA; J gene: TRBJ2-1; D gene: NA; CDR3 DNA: TGTGCCAGTAGTCAGAGGGGGAACTACAATGAGCAGTTCTTC; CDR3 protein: CASSQRGNYNEQFF
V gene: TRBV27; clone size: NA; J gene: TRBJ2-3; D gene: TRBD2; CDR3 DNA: TGTGCCAGCCAGACCGGGACTAGCCGCACAGATACGCAGTATTTT; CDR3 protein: CASQTGTSRTDTQYF
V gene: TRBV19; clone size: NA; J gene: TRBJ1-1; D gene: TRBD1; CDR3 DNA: TGTGCCAGTAGTTTGTTTAGCTCAGGGGGCGTTATCACTGAAGCTTTCTTT; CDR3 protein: CASSLFSSGGVITEAFF
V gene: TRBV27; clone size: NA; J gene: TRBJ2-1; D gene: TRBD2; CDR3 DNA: TGTGCCAGCAGTTTCGGGCTAGCGGGCAATGAGCAGTTCTTC; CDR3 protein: CASSFGLAGNEQFF
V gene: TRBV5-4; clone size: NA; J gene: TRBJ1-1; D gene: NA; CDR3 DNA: TGTGCCAGCAGCTTTGACGCAGGGGACACTGAAGCTTTCTTT; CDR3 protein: CASSFDAGDTEAFF
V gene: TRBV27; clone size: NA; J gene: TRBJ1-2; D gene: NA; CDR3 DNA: TGTGCCAGCAGGTCCACAGGTCAGCACTGGTATGGCTACACCTTC; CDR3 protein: CASRSTGQHWYGYTF
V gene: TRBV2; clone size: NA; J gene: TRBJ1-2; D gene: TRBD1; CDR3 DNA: TGTGCCAGCAGTGAGGACAGGGACTATGGCTACACCTTC; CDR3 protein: CASSEDRDYGYTF
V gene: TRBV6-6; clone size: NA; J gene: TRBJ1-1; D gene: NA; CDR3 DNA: TGTGCCAGCAGTCTCCAGGGTACTGAAGCTTTCTTT; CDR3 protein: CASSLQGTEAFF